Listed below are T cell receptor beta chains from one sample, sequenced in a study of blood T cell repertoires in COVID-19. Profiling relied on immunoSEQ multiplex PCR, and the TCRdb table lists in-frame clones only, not all of them. The sample has approximately 94,000 clones, around 88% seen once. The source material was peripheral blood. The receptors derive from a human donor in a cohort sampled during active COVID-19. Both conserved end residues are part of each CDR3. The D gene is left open where the match is weak. A row's size may be missing; if present it is once, few, many or a size class.

j_call: TRBJ1-2; d_call: TRBD1; clone_size: NA; v_call: TRBV6-5; cdr3_nt: TGTGCCAGCAGTCCGGACAGGACCTATGGCTACACCTTC; cdr3_aa: CASSPDRTYGYTF
j_call: TRBJ1-2; d_call: TRBD1; clone_size: NA; v_call: TRBV27; cdr3_nt: TGTGCCAGCAGTTACGCCGGGACAGGGGGCAGCTATGGCTACACCTTC; cdr3_aa: CASSYAGTGGSYGYTF
j_call: TRBJ1-3; d_call: NA; clone_size: NA; v_call: TRBV3-1/TRBV3-2; cdr3_nt: TGTGCCAGCAGCCGAGTACGCCTGAGCTCTGGAAACACCATATATTTT; cdr3_aa: CASSRVRLSSGNTIYF
j_call: TRBJ2-2; d_call: NA; clone_size: few; v_call: TRBV12-2; cdr3_nt: TGTGCAAGTCGCTTAGCGAGATTTGTAACAGGGGGCCCTCGAATTACCACCGGGGAGCTGTTTTTT; cdr3_aa: CASRLARFVTGGPRITTGELFF
j_call: TRBJ1-3; d_call: NA; clone_size: NA; v_call: TRBV19; cdr3_nt: TGTGCCAGTACCAGGACTTCTGGAAACACCATATATTTT; cdr3_aa: CASTRTSGNTIYF
j_call: TRBJ2-7; d_call: TRBD1; clone_size: NA; v_call: TRBV3-1/TRBV3-2; cdr3_nt: TGTGCCAGCAGCGACCAGGGGACAGGGCGATCCTACGAGCAGTACTTC; cdr3_aa: CASSDQGTGRSYEQYF
j_call: TRBJ1-1; d_call: TRBD1; clone_size: once; v_call: TRBV7-9; cdr3_nt: TGTGCTGGACAGGCCCCACCCGGGAACACTGAAGCTTTCTTT; cdr3_aa: CAGQAPPGNTEAFF
j_call: TRBJ1-1; d_call: NA; clone_size: NA; v_call: TRBV18; cdr3_nt: TGTGCCAGCTCACGACGGGACTTCCAGAACACTGAAGCTTTCTTT; cdr3_aa: CASSRRDFQNTEAFF
j_call: TRBJ1-5; d_call: NA; clone_size: NA; v_call: TRBV28; cdr3_nt: TGTGCCAGCAGGCGACAGGCATGGGGCAATCAGCCCCAGCATTTT; cdr3_aa: CASRRQAWGNQPQHF
j_call: TRBJ2-7; d_call: TRBD2; clone_size: NA; v_call: TRBV11-2; cdr3_nt: TGTGCCAGCAGGTCCCTAAGGGGCAGGACTAGCGCTGAGCAGTACTTC; cdr3_aa: CASRSLRGRTSAEQYF
j_call: TRBJ2-6; d_call: NA; clone_size: NA; v_call: TRBV30; cdr3_nt: TGTGCCTGGACGGGTATTTCTGGGGCCAACGTCCTGACTTTC; cdr3_aa: CAWTGISGANVLTF